What follows are 18 T cell receptor beta chains derived from one specimen sequenced in a study of shared clonotypes between healthy human individuals (dated by TCRdb to the early 2020s). The library came from the immunoSEQ multiplex PCR assay. Held by TCRdb, this immuneACCESS table contains in-frame sequences only and omits some clones. Under half of the omission traces to an unresolved V gene where checked; the cause of the rest is unknown. The sample profile shows about 2.1 million clones; around 95% of them were found once. More than 1.5% of the sample comes from the top ten. CD8 naive samples consisted of CD45RO-negative cells that were positively selected for CCR7, yielding a CD45RA+CCR7+ population without TemRA cells. Material: naive CD8+ T cells from PBMCs. The cell subset or site label here, explained by the study, means: CD45RA+CCR7+. Receptors were obtained from a young man in good health. Some clones in this sample may be carry-over from other donors' samples.

This clone was detected only once. Other nucleotide sequences from this sample produce the same CDR3. The chain has TRBV6-1 and TRBJ2-7; no firm D call. The CDR3 length is 13 residues. With 0 bases removed from V and 3 bases from J, the gap between germline ends came to 6 bases. Germline assignment: CDR1 MNHNS and CDR2 SASEGT. This CDR3 is CASSEALNYEQYF. In DNA, the CDR3 is TGTGCCAGCAGTGAAGCCTTAAACTACGAGCAGTACTTC.

This clone was seen only a few times. The gene calls are TRBV29-1 and TRBJ1-1, with D perhaps TRBD1 (5 bases). Germline CDR1 and CDR2: SQVTM and ANQGSEA. V was cut by 3 bases and J by 2 bases, with 10 bases left in between. The CDR3 sequence is 13 residues long. The CDR3 region is CSVDDGANTEAFF. The CDR3 nucleotides read TGCAGCGTTGATGACGGGGCCAACACTGAAGCTTTCTTT.

Comment on this clone: One end of the junction varies from germline; a read error may be responsible. The same CDR3 arises from other DNA sequences in this sample as well. This chain joins TRBV28 and TRBJ1-1; no clear D gene. The CDR3 length is 11 residues. CDR1 is MDHEN, CDR2 SYDVKM, per germline. In DNA form, the CDR3 reads TGTGCCAGTAGTTTTAACACTGAAGCTTTCTTT. The encoded protein is CASSFNTEAFF.

The chain is built from TRBV21-1 and TRBJ1-2; the DNA was not compared with TRBD1, the D call given in the table. TRBV21-1 is recorded as a pseudogene. This CDR3 has 17 residues. CDR3 in DNA: TGTGCCAGCAGCAAAAGCCTAGACAGGGGCCCTTGCTATGGCTACACCTTC. It yields the protein CASSKSLDRGPCYGYTF.

The J gene is TRBJ1-3, the V gene TRBV19, with D maybe TRBD1 (5 bases). Trimming took off 3 bases at V and 1 base at J, with 7 bases between the two ends. Germline V gives CDR1 LNHDA, CDR2 SQIVND (reference sequence). The CDR3 consists of 14 residues. As DNA, the CDR3 is TGTGCCAGTAGTATGTCAGGGTCTGGAAACACCATATATTTT. Encoded protein: CASSMSGSGNTIYF. The variable domain in full, completed from reference TRBV19 and TRBJ1-3, reads DGGITQSPKYLFRKEGQNVTLSCEQNLNHDAMYWYRQDPGQGLRLIYYSQIVNDFQKGDIAEGYSVSREKKESFPLTVTSAQKNPTAFYLCASSMSGSGNTIYFGEGSWLTVV.

The V gene is TRBV27, the J gene TRBJ2-7; D perhaps matches TRBD2 (7 bases). V was trimmed by 7 bases and J by 12 bases, leaving 19 bases between them. The CDR3 loop spans 12 amino acids. Looked up from germline, CDR1 is MNHEY and CDR2 is SMNVEV (reference sequence). The CDR3 nucleotides are TGTGCCAGCATGGGCGGGGGCTACGAGTTGTACTTC. Its translation is CASMGGGYELYF.

The rearrangement joins TRBV4-1 to TRBJ2-5, with 13 bases that match TRBD2. The CDR3 is 16 residues long. In germline, CDR1 is MGHRA, CDR2 YSYEKL. V lost 4 bases and J lost 1; bases outside the gene matches: 3. CDR3 in DNA: TGCGCCAGCAGCCCTGGGACTAGCGGGATCCAAGAGACCCAGTACTTC. Its protein is CASSPGTSGIQETQYF.

The J gene is TRBJ1-1, the V gene TRBV5-4, with no clear D. Trimming removed 0 bases at V and 9 bases at J, with 6 bases between. CDR3 length: 11 residues. Germline V gene sequence: CDR1 SGHNT, CDR2 YYREEE (reference sequence). Here the CDR3 reads CASSLGVKAFF. In DNA form, the CDR3 reads TGTGCCAGCAGCTTGGGAGTTAAAGCTTTCTTT.

The chain joins TRBV27 to TRBJ2-3, with D possibly TRBD1 on 6 matching bases. Germline CDR1 reads MNHEY; CDR2 reads SMNVEV (reference sequence). This CDR3 contains 16 residues. The V and J ends lost 5 bases and 6 bases respectively, with 21 bases between them. CDR3: CASSRSLLTGSDTQYF. The CDR3 DNA follows: TGTGCCAGCAGTAGGTCCCTTTTAACAGGGTCGGATACGCAGTATTTT.

The chain joins TRBV5-6 to TRBJ2-1; D gene unclear. CDR1 is SGHDT, CDR2 YYEEEE, per germline. CDR3 length: 11 amino acids. Trimming pared 6 bases from V and 5 bases from J, leaving 6 bases between. In nucleotides, the CDR3 is TGTGCCAGCAATATCGACAATGAGCAGTTCTTC. It specifies CASNIDNEQFF.

The J gene is TRBJ2-5, the V gene TRBV6-5, with 7 bases that match TRBD2. The trim removed 5 bases at V and 5 bases at J, leaving 11 bases unmatched. Looked up from germline, CDR1 is MNHEY and CDR2 is SVGAGI. The CDR3 extends over 15 amino acids. The CDR3 sequence is CASSSSAGTTETQYF. Here the CDR3 DNA reads TGTGCCAGCAGTAGTTCAGCGGGAACTACGGAGACCCAGTACTTC.

This clone was found a few times. The J gene is TRBJ1-1, the V gene TRBV7-9; maybe TRBD1 (6 bases). The length of the CDR3 is 14 residues. V lost 5 bases and J 0 bases, leaving 10 bases between the germline ends. Germline V CDR1 and CDR2: SEHNR, FQNEAQ (reference sequence). The CDR3 spells CASSVPGVNTEAFF. The DNA of the CDR3 is TGTGCCAGCAGCGTCCCAGGGGTGAACACTGAAGCTTTCTTT. The full variable domain, with the rest looked up from reference TRBV7-9 and TRBJ1-1, is DTGVSQNPRHKITKRGQNVTFRCDPISEHNRLYWYRQTLGQGPEFLTYFQNEAQLEKSRLLSDRFSAERPKGSFSTLEIQRTEQGDSAMYLCASSVPGVNTEAFFGQGTRLTVV.

The V gene is TRBV7-9, the J gene TRBJ1-1; D is unresolved. Germline CDR1 reads SEHNR; CDR2 reads FQNEAQ (reference sequence). CDR3 length equals 12 residues. V was shortened by 0 bases and J by 8 bases, with 7 bases between the two germline ends. CDR3 region: CASSLAIGEAFF. In DNA, the CDR3 is TGTGCCAGCAGCTTAGCGATTGGGGAAGCTTTCTTT.

The J gene is TRBJ1-5, the V gene TRBV5-5; 8 bases line up with TRBD1. V was clipped by 7 bases and J by 9 bases; unmatched bases: 9. Germline loops: CDR1 SGHKS, CDR2 YYEKEE (reference sequence). The CDR3 length is 13 residues. CDR3 DNA sequence: TGTGCCAGCCGATCGGGTGGGACAGGGCCCCAGCATTTT. Translating gives CASRSGGTGPQHF.

V and J are TRBV27 and TRBJ2-1; no clear D gene. Germline assignment: CDR1 MNHEY and CDR2 SMNVEV (reference sequence). The CDR3 covers 13 residues. Trimming left V 6 bases short and J 0 bases short, with 6 bases between. CDR3 DNA: TGTGCCAGCAGACCGGGCTCCTACAATGAGCAGTTCTTC. It codes for CASRPGSYNEQFF.

This clone came up a few times. The chain has TRBV7-9 and TRBJ2-2, with D unclear. CDR1 and CDR2 from the germline V gene are SEHNR and FQNEAQ (reference sequence). Trimming shortened V by 1 base and J by 4 bases, and 7 bases separated the two germline ends. The CDR3 runs 14 residues. CDR3 region: CASSLGSATGELFF. The CDR3 DNA reads TGTGCCAGCAGCTTAGGCAGTGCCACCGGGGAGCTGTTTTTT.

The V and J genes are TRBV19 and TRBJ2-7, with TRBD2 identical over 10 bases. V gave up 2 bases and J gave up 7 bases; unmatched junction bases: 8. The CDR3 contains 15 residues. Germline CDR1 reads LNHDA; CDR2 reads SQIVND (reference sequence). The CDR3: CASSITSGLAWEQYF. CDR3 coding DNA: TGTGCCAGTAGTATAACGTCGGGACTAGCGTGGGAGCAGTACTTC.

V usage is TRBV6-4 and J usage is TRBJ2-5; 10 positions match TRBD2. The V gene's germline CDR1 is MRHNA and CDR2 SNTAGT. The CDR3 loop spans 19 amino acids. With V trimmed by 4 bases and J by 4 bases, 18 bases remained unmatched. CDR3 in amino acids: CASSGNSGRSQVCGETQYF. CDR3 bases: TGTGCCAGCAGTGGAAATAGCGGGAGGTCCCAGGTGTGCGGAGAGACCCAGTACTTC.